These 27 T cell receptor beta chains share one sample of origin, sequenced in a study of technical replicates of blood from a few donors. Repertoires were generated with immunoSEQ multiplex PCR, while TCRdb's copy carries only in-frame clones and drops some. The sample lists just over 95,000 clones, 90% to 97% occurring once. Sequencing was done on a sample of T cells isolated from PBMCs. The source of these receptors is a human donor in good health.

The chain couples TRBV6-5 to TRBJ2-7; a weak D match, TRBD1 (5 bases). The CDR3 extends over 14 amino acids. Deletions cut 6 bases from V and 0 bases from J, with 12 bases between. CDR1 MNHEY and CDR2 SVGAGI come from the germline V gene. This chain's CDR3 is CASSFDRNSYEQYF. The DNA for the CDR3 is TGTGCCAGCAGCTTCGACAGAAACTCCTACGAGCAGTACTTC.

The chain has TRBV10-1 and TRBJ2-2; TRBD2 is a possible D gene (6 bases). CDR1 is WNHNN, CDR2 SYGVQD, per germline (reference sequence). The CDR3 contains 16 residues. V was cut by 11 bases and J by 1 base, with 20 bases left in between. This CDR3 is CASSMEGWLNTGELFF. The CDR3 DNA reads TGCGCCTCGTCGATGGAGGGCTGGTTGAACACCGGGGAGCTGTTTTTT.

This rearrangement joins TRBV29-1 to TRBJ2-2; weak D call: TRBD1 (5 bases). The V gene's germline CDR1 is SQVTM and CDR2 ANQGSEA. The CDR3 is 14 amino acids. V shed 4 bases and J shed 0 bases, with 9 bases lying between them. The CDR3 sequence: CSVVREANTGELFF. CDR3 sequence (DNA): TGCAGCGTTGTCAGGGAAGCGAACACCGGGGAGCTGTTTTTT.

V usage is TRBV2 and J usage is TRBJ2-7, with 7 bases aligning to TRBD1. This CDR3 has 13 residues. J gave up 5 bases and V 4 bases, and 5 bases lay outside the gene matches. CDR1 is SNHLY and CDR2 is FYNNEI in the germline V gene. CDR3 loop: CASSVEGADEQYF. The CDR3 DNA sequence: TGTGCCAGCAGTGTCGAGGGGGCGGACGAGCAGTACTTC.

This chain uses TRBV5-6 with TRBJ2-5; 9 positions match TRBD2. CDR3 length: 18 residues. Germline CDR1 and CDR2: SGHDT and YYEEEE. V was pared by 4 bases and J by 0 bases, with 13 bases of the junction left unmatched. The DNA for the CDR3 is TGTGCCAGCAGCCGCGAAAAGGCTAGCGGGGTGTACCAAGAGACCCAGTACTTC. It is translated as CASSREKASGVYQETQYF. Full variable domain (outside the CDR3, taken from reference TRBV5-6 and TRBJ2-5): DAGVTQSPTHLIKTRGQQVTLRCSPKSGHDTVSWYQQALGQGPQFIFQYYEEEERQRGNFPDRFSGHQFPNYSSELNVNALLLGDSALYLCASSREKASGVYQETQYFGPGTRLLVL.

The chain links TRBV15 to TRBJ2-6; 9 bases fit TRBD1. J lost 0 bases, V lost 1 base, and 7 bases had no gene match. The CDR3 is 19 residues long. Germline V gene lookup returns CDR1 LNHNV and CDR2 YYDKDF (reference sequence). The DNA of the CDR3 is TGTGCCACCAGCAGAGGAGTGGGACAGGGCTCCTCTGGGGCCAACGTCCTGACTTTC. This encodes CATSRGVGQGSSGANVLTF. Full variable domain (rest looked up from reference TRBV15 and TRBJ2-6): DAMVIQNPRYQVTQFGKPVTLSCSQTLNHNVMYWYQQKSSQAPKLLFHYYDKDFNNEADTPDNFQSRRPNTSFCFLDIRSPGLGDTAMYLCATSRGVGQGSSGANVLTFGAGSRLTVL.

The V and J genes are TRBV14 and TRBJ2-5, with D unclear. The germline V gene has CDR1 SGHDN and CDR2 FVKESK. There are 14 residues in the CDR3. V was clipped by 0 bases and J by 1 base, with 6 bases between them. The chain's CDR3 is CASSQEPGQETQYF. The CDR3, as DNA: TGTGCCAGCAGCCAAGAACCAGGCCAAGAGACCCAGTACTTC.

The rearrangement joins TRBV2 to TRBJ1-2; 7 bases match TRBD1. The germline gives CDR1 SNHLY, CDR2 FYNNEI. V shed 6 bases, J shed 3 bases, and the junction held 4 bases outside the gene matches. This CDR3 is built from 13 residues. CDR3 in amino acids: CASRGDSYYGYTF. The CDR3 coding sequence is TGTGCCAGCAGAGGGGACAGCTACTATGGCTACACCTTC.

The V call is TRBV7-9, the J call TRBJ1-5; TRBD1 might be the D (5 bases). Trimming cost V 3 bases and J 5 bases, with 11 bases left between them. The germline CDR1 and CDR2 sequences are SEHNR and FQNEAQ (reference sequence). CDR3 length: 14 residues. CDR3 residues: CASSFGDWDQPQHF. In DNA form, the CDR3 reads TGTGCCAGCAGCTTCGGGGACTGGGATCAGCCCCAGCATTTT.

The J gene is TRBJ1-5, the V gene TRBV6-1, with TRBD1 as a possible D gene (5 bases). The CDR3 extends over 16 amino acids. CDR1 is MNHNS and CDR2 is SASEGT in the germline V gene. V dropped 2 bases and J dropped 8 bases, with 19 bases sitting between them. The CDR3 region is CASSEYGVGGLEPQHF. The DNA for the CDR3 is TGTGCCAGCAGTGAATATGGGGTGGGGGGGTTAGAGCCCCAGCATTTT.

V and J are TRBV11-3 and TRBJ1-2; D remains ambiguous. The CDR3 extends over 14 amino acids. The germline V gene has CDR1 SGHNT and CDR2 YENEEA. V was cut by 5 bases and J by 0 bases, with 10 bases left in between. CDR3 DNA: TGTGCCAGCAGCCCGGTTACCTCTAACTATGGCTACACCTTC. Translated, it gives CASSPVTSNYGYTF.

The genes are TRBV5-5 and TRBJ2-7, with 9 positions matching TRBD1. CDR1 is SGHKS and CDR2 is YYEKEE in the germline V gene (reference sequence). J lost 3 bases, V lost 4 bases, and 20 bases had no gene match. This CDR3 region has 19 residues. CDR3 sequence reads: CASSRTLLPGQGIHYEQYF. CDR3 sequence (DNA): TGTGCCAGCAGCCGGACCCTTCTACCTGGACAGGGGATACACTACGAGCAGTACTTC.

The chain combines TRBV28 with TRBJ2-7, with D possibly matching TRBD2 (7 bases). The CDR3 sequence is 13 residues long. CDR1 is MDHEN, CDR2 SYDVKM, per germline. V dropped 6 bases and J dropped 4 bases, with 13 bases sitting between them. CDR3 nucleotides: TGTGCCAGCAGCCCCGGGGGGCGGTACGAGCAGTACTTC. This gives the protein CASSPGGRYEQYF.

The rearrangement uses TRBV9 and TRBJ2-2, with TRBD1 as a possible D gene (6 bases). Germline lookup yields CDR1 SGDLS and CDR2 YYNGEE. V was shortened by 0 bases and J by 1 base, with 7 bases between the two germline ends. This CDR3 is 15 amino acids long. This CDR3 reads CASSVGGQNTGELFF. CDR3 DNA: TGTGCCAGCAGCGTAGGGGGACAGAACACCGGGGAGCTGTTTTTT.

The chain has TRBV10-1 and TRBJ1-1; D uncertain. In germline, CDR1 is WNHNN, CDR2 SYGVQD (reference sequence). The CDR3 totals 11 residues. V shed 8 bases and J shed 1 base, with 5 bases lying between them. The CDR3 spells CASPGNTEAFF. The CDR3 DNA reads as TGCGCCAGCCCAGGGAACACTGAAGCTTTCTTT.

The CDR3 here is CASSPDTGTGTFYGYTF. CDR3 in DNA: TGTGCCAGCAGCCCGGATACCGGGACAGGGACCTTCTATGGCTACACCTTC. This chain uses TRBV27 with TRBJ1-2; TRBD1 agrees at 9 bases. CDR1 is MNHEY and CDR2 is SMNVEV in the germline V gene (reference sequence). The CDR3 is 17 residues long. The V segment lost 6 bases and the J segment 4 bases; nucleotides outside the gene matches: 15.

The V gene is TRBV11-3, the J gene TRBJ2-2; 10 positions agree with TRBD1. Germline V lookup: CDR1 SGHNT, CDR2 YENEEA. Trimming at V came to 2 bases and at J to 4 bases, leaving 1 base not matched to a gene. CDR3 length equals 15 residues. The CDR3 DNA reads as TGTGCCAGCAGCTTATGGACAGGGGGCACCGGGGAGCTGTTTTTT. Amino acid sequence: CASSLWTGGTGELFF.

The chain employs TRBV7-6 and TRBJ2-7, with a weak D call TRBD2 (6 bases). Germline-derived CDR1 and CDR2 are SGHVS and FNYEAQ. CDR3 size: 15 residues. The germline V and J ends were trimmed by 5 bases and 6 bases, with 20 bases remaining between them. Written as DNA, the CDR3 is TGTGCCAGCAGCCCAGGACCAGGCCCCGGGGGCGAGCAGTACTTC. It yields the protein CASSPGPGPGGEQYF.

The gene calls are TRBV9 and TRBJ2-7, with D hard to call. V lost 3 bases and J lost 2, with 12 bases in between. Germline assignment: CDR1 SGDLS and CDR2 YYNGEE. CDR3 length equals 14 residues. The CDR3 reads CASSATSAAYEQYF. The DNA of the CDR3 is TGTGCCAGCAGCGCCACGAGTGCGGCCTACGAGCAGTACTTC.

The table lists this clone with a count of one. CDR3 DNA: TGTGCCAGCAGCTTAGGACTAGCGGGATACAATGAGCAGTTCTTC. Amino acids: CASSLGLAGYNEQFF. The chain combines TRBV7-6 with TRBJ2-1; 11 bases agree with TRBD2. V lost 1 base, J lost 4 bases, and 0 bases stayed unmatched. The CDR3 sequence is 15 residues long. Germline lookup yields CDR1 SGHVS and CDR2 FNYEAQ.

CDR3 sequence: CASSLVGGGGIQYF. In DNA form, the CDR3 reads TGTGCCAGCAGCTTAGTCGGGGGAGGGGGCATTCAGTACTTC. The chain has TRBV11-2 and TRBJ2-4; possibly TRBD2 for D (7 bases). Germline V CDR1 and CDR2: SGHAT, FQNNGV. Trimming shortened V by 1 base and J by 9 bases, and 13 bases separated the two germline ends. CDR3 length: 14 amino acids. Combining the CDR3 with reference TRBV11-2 and TRBJ2-4 gives the whole variable domain EAGVAQSPRYKIIEKRQSVAFWCNPISGHATLYWYQQILGQGPKLLIQFQNNGVVDDSQLPKDRFSAERLKGVDSTLKIQPAKLEDSAVYLCASSLVGGGGIQYFGAGTRLSVL.

This clone was counted between two and nine times. The V call is TRBV9, the J call TRBJ1-1; tentatively, D is TRBD1 (5 bases). Germline V gene lookup returns CDR1 SGDLS and CDR2 YYNGEE. This CDR3 spans 14 amino acids. The V and J ends lost 1 base and 0 bases respectively, with 7 bases between them. Here the CDR3 reads CASSVTGVNTEAFF. For the CDR3, the DNA is TGTGCCAGCAGCGTAACGGGGGTGAACACTGAAGCTTTCTTT. Looking up the rest from reference TRBV9 and TRBJ1-1 gives the full variable domain: DSGVTQTPKHLITATGQRVTLRCSPRSGDLSVYWYQQSLDQGLQFLIQYYNGEERAKGNILERFSAQQFPDLHSELNLSSLELGDSALYFCASSVTGVNTEAFFGQGTRLTVV.

This clone was seen a handful of times. V is TRBV6-4 and J is TRBJ1-2, with D unclear. This CDR3 spans 12 amino acids. V was cut by 0 bases and J by 8 bases, with 7 bases left in between. The germline gives CDR1 MRHNA, CDR2 SNTAGT. The CDR3 here is CASSDSVGGYTF. The CDR3 region has the DNA TGTGCCAGCAGTGACTCCGTCGGGGGCTACACCTTC.

The V and J genes are TRBV10-3 and TRBJ1-2, with D possibly being TRBD1 (6 bases). Per germline, CDR1 ENHRY and CDR2 SYGVKD. The CDR3 sequence is 16 residues long. The germline V and J ends were trimmed by 4 bases and 4 bases, with 19 bases remaining between them. The CDR3 DNA sequence: TGTGCCATCAGTGTCGGTAGTGGACAGCAGGCCTATGGCTACACCTTC. It translates to CAISVGSGQQAYGYTF.

The V call is TRBV27, the J call TRBJ1-2, with 7 bases lining up with TRBD1. With 3 bases clipped from V and 8 bases from J, the junction kept 12 bases outside the gene matches. The CDR3 sequence is 15 residues long. Germline lookup yields CDR1 MNHEY and CDR2 SMNVEV (reference sequence). CDR3 nucleotides: TGTGCCAGCAGTTTTTTAGGACAGGCGATACGAGGCTACACCTTC. Its translation: CASSFLGQAIRGYTF.

This clone appeared a single time. The V call is TRBV10-2, the J call TRBJ2-2; unclear D gene. This CDR3 is 16 amino acids long. Germline V CDR1 and CDR2: WSHSY, SAAADI. The V end lost 3 bases, the J end lost 3 bases, and 14 bases lay between the germline ends. CDR3 residues: CASSDSTRVYTGELFF. In nucleotides, the CDR3 is TGCGCCAGCAGTGATTCCACACGGGTTTACACCGGGGAGCTGTTTTTT.

This chain links TRBV7-9 with TRBJ2-1; 7 bases map to TRBD1. Trimming at V came to 5 bases and at J to 0 bases, leaving 10 bases not matched to a gene. The CDR3 has 17 residues. Germline values: CDR1 SEHNR, CDR2 FQNEAQ (reference sequence). The CDR3 coding sequence is TGTGCCAGCAGCCGCCGGGACAGATTAACCTCCTACAATGAGCAGTTCTTC. Its translation is CASSRRDRLTSYNEQFF.